This T cell receptor beta chain was documented in a study of PD-1 blockade in mismatch repair-deficient tumors. Study details: Patients had about a dozen mismatch repair-deficient cancer types, all previously treated and progressing.

About this clone: Its antigen is still unknown.

Clones were read by immunoSEQ multiplex PCR, and TCRdb kept only the in-frame ones, dropping some. The sample has 95,000 to 150,000 clones; around 87% are singletons. Study results and caveats: Rapid post-treatment expansion, then contraction, generally preceding radiologic response, marked tumor-resident clones.

The germline V and J ends were trimmed by 5 bases and 0 bases, with 8 bases remaining between them. The CDR3 contains 14 residues. Germline V CDR1 and CDR2: MDHEN, SYDVKM. Sample: peripheral blood, taken 44 weeks after starting pembrolizumab. The sequence came from an adult with mismatch repair-deficient cancer. V is TRBV28 and J is TRBJ1-3; D ambiguous. CDR3 in amino acids: CASSPPPSGNTIYF. The CDR3 coding sequence is TGTGCCAGCAGTCCCCCGCCCTCTGGAAACACCATATATTTT.